The TCR beta chain described here comes from a study of cytomegalovirus exposure and HLA in healthy donors. Study as a whole: Earlier, fewer than 130 million unique TCR beta sequences were recovered from approximately 200 million T cells by an analysis. Among the roughly 400 genotyped donors, 65% to 85% were placed in the Caucasian-associated ancestry cluster.

The V gene lost 0 bases and the J gene lost 0 bases, with 6 bases spanning the gap. This CDR3 spans 15 amino acids. CDR1 and CDR2 from the germline V gene are SGHTS and YDEGEE. Researchers ran the PCR with 60 Vbeta and 13 Jbeta primers. Sequencing used immunoSEQ multiplex PCR; TCRdb keeps in-frame clones, though not all of them. The profile shows around 150,000 clones, more than 70% of them singletons. About this clone itself: Its antigen remains unknown.

Study conclusions and caveats: The number of N-insertions in an Asian-associated ancestry cluster was reportedly below the roughly 620-donor mean in a later analysis.

The specimen sequenced was PBMCs. The gene calls are TRBV5-8 and TRBJ1-4, with a tentative D call TRBD1 (5 bases). This sequence originates from a male donor in good health and CMV-seronegative. For the CDR3, the DNA is TGTGCCAGCAGCTTGGGGACAACAACTAATGAAAAACTGTTTTTT. Residues: CASSLGTTTNEKLFF.